This T cell receptor beta chain was sequenced for a study of PD-1 blockade in mismatch repair-deficient tumors (dated by TCRdb to about 2017). Study-wide context: Between late 2013 and late 2016, the trial enrolled 86 consecutive patients with about a dozen mismatch repair-deficient cancer types, every one of whom had been previously treated and was progressing. Tumor-associated T cell clones were tracked in the peripheral blood of patients responding to PD-1 blockade by deep sequencing of TCR CDR3 regions. The investigation overall reported the following: After pembrolizumab, tumor-resident clones, which were often undetectable in blood before treatment, expanded rapidly and then contracted, generally ahead of radiologic responses.

Receptor libraries were prepared by the immunoSEQ multiplex PCR assay. TCRdb's version of the immuneACCESS table is confined to in-frame rearrangements and falls short of the full clone set. An unresolved V gene accounts for under half of the shortfall where checked; the remainder is of unknown origin. This sample gives about 110,000 clones in total; around three quarters of them show up just once. The leading ten clones occupy roughly 4.5% of the sample. Mismatch repair deficiency was established in every enrolled patient by polymerase chain reaction or immunohistochemistry. TCR sequencing was carried out for a few patients who responded to pembrolizumab therapy. Pembrolizumab PD-1 blockade was prospectively tested in advanced mismatch repair-deficient cancers, regardless of tissue of origin, in the phase II trial. Peripheral blood T cell samples were collected serially, before PD-1 blockade began and at several time points afterward. The timing of each blood sample was reported as weeks after the first dose of pembrolizumab.

The CDR1 and CDR2 encoded by the germline V gene are SGHDT and YYEEEE. V and J lose 0 bases and 2 bases, and a span of 14 bases separates them. The CDR3 runs 16 amino acids, cysteine and phenylalanine included. Kept here is only the CDR3 DNA, which spans 48 bases and is read in frame from base 1. Remarks on this clone: There is no known antigen for this receptor. Base qualities are missing; no much larger clone stands one base away. The same CDR3 arises from other DNA sequences in this sample as well.

Sequencing was performed on peripheral blood, taken 60 weeks after starting pembrolizumab. This TCR was recovered from an adult with mismatch repair-deficient cancer. The V gene is TRBV5-6 and the J gene is TRBJ1-2; a tentative D match to TRBD1 spans 5 bases. The bases read TGTGCCAGCAGCTTGGTGTCATCAGGGAGAAACTATGGCTACACCTTC. The translation is CASSLVSSGRNYGYTF.